This entry describes one T cell receptor beta chain. Sample time point: pre-treatment sample, taken before nivolumab and TIL therapy. This sample was included in a study of TIL therapy for anti-PD-1-resistant metastatic lung cancer. This was the immunoSEQ v3 assay. This table comes from immunoSEQ multiplex PCR, and its TCRdb copy is limited to in-frame clones, with some not included. The sample shows approximately 45,000 clones, roughly 78% of them seen only once. The trim removed 5 bases at V and 5 bases at J, leaving 13 bases unmatched. Germline values: CDR1 SQVTM, CDR2 ANQGSEA. The CDR3 has 15 amino acids.

J is TRBJ2-7 and V is TRBV29-1, with 9 bases matching TRBD1. The receptor was derived from a man in his sixties or seventies with non-small cell lung cancer. This material consisted of blood, taken at baseline. In DNA form, the CDR3 reads TGCAGCGTTCACCGGGACAGGGTAATTTTCCACGAGCAGTACTTC. It translates to CSVHRDRVIFHEQYF.